One sample yielded the 21 T cell receptor beta chains listed below, sequenced in a study of CDR3 diversity in severe acne. TCRdb reanalysed the PCR reads using MiXCR and keeps one entry per CDR3 protein. Of about 93,000 distinct CDR3 sequences listed, 45% to 55% are singletons. Material: blood. The receptors originated from a male donor in good health, serving as a control.

This clonotype turned up a few times. The gene calls are TRBV24-1 and TRBJ2-7; 8 bases align to TRBD1. CDR1 and CDR2 (germline): KGHDR, SFDVKD. The CDR3 has 15 amino acids. Germline trimming cut 0 bases from V and 0 bases from J; bases unmatched to any gene: 0. CDR3 sequence (DNA): TGTGCCACCAGTGATTTGGGACAGGGCTCCTACGAGCAGTACTTC. Translating gives CATSDLGQGSYEQYF.

On this clonotype: One end of the junction is discordant with germline, which a read error may explain. The chain couples TRBV4-1 to TRBJ2-2; D is unresolved. Per germline, CDR1 MGHRA and CDR2 YSYEKL. The CDR3 sequence is 12 residues long. The CDR3 here is CTSSQEAGELFF. In DNA form, the CDR3 reads TGCACCAGCAGCCAAGAGGCCGGGGAGCTGTTTTTT.

Comments on this clonotype: At one of its ends the junction is not consistent with the germline gene, which may arise from a read error. The rearrangement joins TRBV7-9 to TRBJ2-7; the D gene is possibly TRBD1 (5 bases). Germline loops: CDR1 SEHNR, CDR2 FQNEAQ (reference sequence). The CDR3 spans 15 residues. The CDR3 DNA is TGTGCCAGCAGCTTAGCCGCAGGGCCGTCGTACGGGCAGTACTTC. As protein: CASSLAAGPSYGQYF.

Note on this clonotype: Here the CDR3 omits its conserved ending phenylalanine or tryptophan, so a read error is the likely source. No DNA is shown, since the ends of the CDR3 on it are uncertain; the CDR3 is the one TCRdb lists. The chain uses TRBV28 and TRBJ2-5; the listed D gene, TRBD2, was not tested against the DNA. The length of the CDR3 is 13 amino acids, counting both ends. CDR1 is MDHEN and CDR2 is SYDVKM in the germline V gene. The CDR3 is CASSPSYGYTFGS.

This clonotype has a handful of counts. A junction end diverges from the germline sequence, so it may reflect a read error. The V call is TRBV7-7, the J call TRBJ1-2, with D perhaps matching TRBD1 (5 bases). The CDR3 consists of 15 residues. CDR1 and CDR2 (germline): SSHAT, FNYEAQ (reference sequence). The CDR3 region is CASSLSPGHFYGYTF. CDR3 coding DNA: TGTGCTAGCAGCTTATCGCCAGGACACTTCTATGGCTACACCTTC.

This clonotype was picked up many times. V is TRBV24-1 and J is TRBJ1-2; TRBD1 is a possible D gene (6 bases). The V gene's germline CDR1 is KGHDR and CDR2 SFDVKD. V was clipped by 7 bases and J by 6 bases, with 14 bases between them. The CDR3 sequence is 13 residues long. The CDR3 sequence is CATRDQQGHGYTF. CDR3 bases: TGTGCCACCAGAGACCAACAGGGACATGGCTACACCTTC.

Here the CDR3 reads CASSFLAGGPNEQYF. The CDR3 nucleotides are TGTGCCAGCAGCTTCCTAGCGGGAGGGCCAAACGAGCAGTACTTC. The V call is TRBV5-6, the J call TRBJ2-7; 12 positions match TRBD2. The CDR3 is made up of 15 amino acids. J was trimmed by 5 bases and V by 2 bases; bases with no gene match: 5. Germline CDR1 and CDR2: SGHDT and YYEEEE.

This clonotype has at least ten counts. J is TRBJ1-1 and V is TRBV20-1; D call uncertain. This CDR3 is built from 13 residues. The germline gives CDR1 DFQATT, CDR2 SNEGSKA (reference sequence). The V end lost 1 base, the J end lost 0 bases, and 6 bases lay between the germline ends. CDR3 bases: TGCAGTGCTAGAGCCCACTTGAACACTGAAGCTTTCTTT. This gives the protein CSARAHLNTEAFF.

The chain couples TRBV5-1 to TRBJ2-1; the D is unclear. Germline V gene lookup returns CDR1 SGHRS and CDR2 YFSETQ. This CDR3 comprises 11 residues. V lost 4 bases and J lost 5, with 4 bases in between. CDR3 DNA: TGCGCCAGCAGCGCCCACAATGAGCAGTTCTTC. This codes for CASSAHNEQFF.

In the case of this clonotype: One base away lies a much larger clone, so this may be a sequencing read error. This sequence joins TRBV20-1 and TRBJ2-7; D may be TRBD1 (6 bases). This CDR3 spans 14 amino acids. Trimming stripped 1 base from V and 1 base from J, with 11 bases between. Germline CDR1 and CDR2: DFQATT and SNEGSKA (reference sequence). The CDR3 coding sequence is TGCAGTGCTAGAGGGGGGCAGAGGTCCTACGAGCAGTACTTC. Amino acid sequence: CSARGGQRSYEQYF.

This clonotype was detected a few times. This rearrangement joins TRBV5-1 to TRBJ2-3; D unresolved. V shed 0 bases and J shed 6 bases, with 5 bases lying between them. In germline, CDR1 is SGHRS, CDR2 YFSETQ. CDR3 length: 12 amino acids. DNA of the CDR3: TGCGCCAGCAGCTTGGAAGGTGATACGCAGTATTTT. Its protein is CASSLEGDTQYF.

This clonotype was observed a few times. This may come from a read error, since a much larger clone is one base off. The chain employs TRBV5-6 and TRBJ1-1; 8 positions agree with TRBD1. Germline loops: CDR1 SGHDT, CDR2 YYEEEE. V dropped 3 bases and J dropped 6; count of bases not matched to a gene: 7. This CDR3 is built from 14 residues. As DNA, the CDR3 is TGTGCCAGCAGCTCGACAGGGGCGACCGCTGAAGCTTTCTTT. Translation: CASSSTGATAEAFF.

The chain is built from TRBV5-4 and TRBJ1-3, with D possibly matching TRBD1 (5 bases). Trimming stripped 3 bases from V and 3 bases from J, with 10 bases between. The CDR3 consists of 14 residues. CDR1 SGHNT and CDR2 YYREEE come from the germline V gene (reference sequence). The CDR3 spells CASSSLGGGNTIYF. The CDR3 DNA follows: TGTGCCAGCAGCTCACTTGGGGGTGGAAACACCATATATTTT.

A note on this clonotype: The junction and the germline gene differ at one end; a read error may be behind it. The CDR3 DNA reads TGTGCCAGCAGCTCCGAGGGCTATGGCCACACCTTC. This sequence encodes CASSSEGYGHTF. This rearrangement joins TRBV7-3 to TRBJ1-2; D ambiguous. The CDR3 loop spans 12 amino acids. Germline V gene sequence: CDR1 SGHTA, CDR2 FQGTGA.

By its share, this clonotype is medium-sized (0.01 to 0.1%). This chain uses TRBV29-1 with TRBJ2-7; tentative D call: TRBD2 (6 bases). The length of the CDR3 is 13 residues. The germline CDR1 and CDR2 sequences are SQVTM and ANQGSEA. The V end lost 4 bases, the J end lost 4 bases, and 14 bases lay between the germline ends. The DNA for the CDR3 is TGCAGCGTTGGCCTGCGGAGGGAGTACGAGCAGTACTTC. Translating gives CSVGLRREYEQYF.

This clonotype was found many times. The rearrangement joins TRBV20-1 to TRBJ1-4, with no clear D. Per germline, CDR1 DFQATT and CDR2 SNEGSKA (reference sequence). This CDR3 has 15 residues. Trimming left V 3 bases short and J 9 bases short, with 20 bases between. The CDR3 nucleotides are TGCAGTGCTAGCTTGCTGTCCGCAACTAAAAAAAAACTGTTTTTT. This codes for CSASLLSATKKKLFF.

V usage is TRBV27 and J usage is TRBJ2-3; D not certain. CDR3 length equals 13 residues. Trimming removed 3 bases from V and 11 bases from J, with 15 bases in between. CDR1 and CDR2 (germline): MNHEY, SMNVEV (reference sequence). The CDR3 reads CASSLSSYNEQYF. The CDR3, as DNA: TGTGCCAGCAGTTTGAGTTCCTACAATGAGCAGTATTTT.

The chain uses TRBV9 and TRBJ1-6, with D perhaps matching TRBD1 (5 bases). This CDR3 contains 14 residues. V was trimmed by 1 base and J by 5 bases, leaving 7 bases between them. Germline values: CDR1 SGDLS, CDR2 YYNGEE. Written as DNA, the CDR3 is TGTGCCAGCAGCGTACTAGGGGATAATTCACCCCTCCACTTT. Its translation: CASSVLGDNSPLHF.

Turning to this clonotype: One junction end disagrees with the germline gene, perhaps due to a read error. V and J are TRBV4-1 and TRBJ2-1; the match to TRBD1 covers 8 bases. Germline assignment: CDR1 MGHRA and CDR2 YSYEKL. The CDR3 has 15 amino acids. CDR3 amino acids: CASSPRTGRNTEQFF. DNA of the CDR3: TGTGCCAGCAGCCCTAGGACAGGGAGGAACACTGAGCAGTTCTTC.

The gene calls are TRBV20-1 and TRBJ1-3, with TRBD1 as a possible D gene (6 bases). The germline gives CDR1 DFQATT, CDR2 SNEGSKA (reference sequence). Trimming cost V 0 bases and J 2 bases, with 17 bases left between them. The CDR3 spans 17 residues. The CDR3 DNA is TGCAGTGCTAGAGATCTTTCGGGGGGCGAGGCTGGAAACACCATATATTTT. This gives the protein CSARDLSGGEAGNTIYF.

This clonotype was counted between two and nine times. The chain joins TRBV5-6 to TRBJ1-2; D perhaps matches TRBD1 (5 bases). This CDR3 is 12 amino acids long. Looked up from germline, CDR1 is SGHDT and CDR2 is YYEEEE. Between the trimmed V and J ends, which lost 3 bases and 10 bases, there was a span of 13 bases. As DNA, the CDR3 is TGTGCCAGCAGCTCGTACAGGAGCCACTACACCTTC. Its protein product is CASSSYRSHYTF.